The entry below describes one TCR beta chain. This clone is a singleton in its sample. Its antigen is unknown. One base away there is no much larger clone; base qualities are not given. These data are taken from a study of blood T cell repertoires in COVID-19 (dated by TCRdb to about 2020). For the wider study: The collaborator samples originated in the United States, Italy and Spain and spanned the acute and convalescent phases of COVID-19. The prospective study material was composed of cDNA or gDNA derived from T cells, B-cell-depleted T cells, or PBMCs. Subjects who had been exposed to COVID-19, were actively infected with it, or had recovered from it provided the deeply sampled blood TCRbeta repertoires that made up the dataset. The repertoires were made available in a free public database intended to serve as a resource for research on the immune response to SARS-CoV-2. The samples were drawn from the first 160 participants of the ongoing ImmuneRACE study and from over a thousand subjects provided by 6 global collaborators. Nearly every sample came with metadata listing a de-identified subject ID, COVID-19 status, age in years and sex. Where HLA class I and class II types were available, the types were taken from metadata supplied by the sample provider, not from assay-based typing. Overall study outcomes, separate from this receptor: The amount of clinical and demographic metadata varied by source and participant and was provided uncurated.

The collaborating institutions used their own protocols to collect whole blood in K2EDTA tubes. For TCRbeta analysis, collaborator samples were shipped as frozen whole blood, as isolated PBMCs, or as DNA extracted from either sample type. TCRbeta CDR3 regions were amplified from genomic DNA using the immunoSEQ Assay, a bias-controlled multiplex PCR. The authors' pipeline ran thus. Nucleated cell counts per sample were estimated from amplification of reference gene primers within the assay. Sequence reads were collapsed and filtered to measure the absolute abundance of every unique TCRbeta CDR3 rearrangement. For each sample, productive Simpson clonality was calculated as the square root of Simpson's diversity index over productive rearrangements. Held by TCRdb, this immuneACCESS table contains in-frame sequences only and omits some clones. Under half of the omission traces to an unresolved V gene where checked; the cause of the rest is unknown. V and J calls and clone size follow that table, whereas D and trimming were derived from the DNA. In this sample the table shows around 89,000 clones, 89% of which occur a single time. The ten largest account for roughly 8.7% of the sample.

V is pared back by 1 base and J by 2 bases, with 11 bases lying between the germline termini. From the cysteine through the phenylalanine, the CDR3 covers 15 amino acids. The CDR3 DNA has 45 bases and is translated from base 1. The germline V gene encodes CDR1 MNHEY and CDR2 SVGEGT. In this chain, TRBV6-2 or TRBV6-3 is recombined with TRBJ1-2; a tentative D match to TRBD1 spans 5 bases. Sequences were obtained from peripheral blood. This TCR derives from a man aged 50 to 59 with acute or convalescent COVID-19. The DNA is TGTGCCAGCAGTTACTTCGGGGGACCCAACTATGGCTACACCTTC. This encodes CASSYFGGPNYGYTF.